This T cell receptor (beta chain) was recovered during a study of siplizumab effects on memory and regulatory T cells. Sequencing used immunoSEQ multiplex PCR; TCRdb keeps in-frame clones, though not all of them. The top ten clones hold about 27% of a sample with around 77,000 clones, about 90% of them seen once. Study-wide points: A major contribution to the alloresponse seemed to be made by naive T cells, which seemed more diverse than memory cells. Where siplizumab was present, mappable alloreactive CD4+ clones averaged around 70% Treg-derived, compared with 25% to 30% in controls. Many proliferating CD4+ or CD8+ clones remained unclassified. Roughly 80-96% of them could not be assigned either a naive or a memory phenotype.

About this clone: Its specificity is not known.

The CDR3 length is 13 residues. Unmatched junction bases numbered 4, after V lost 7 bases and J lost 4 bases. The germline CDR1 and CDR2 sequences are MNHNY and SVGAGI (reference sequence). The TCR comes from a human donor in good health. The V gene is TRBV6-6, the J gene TRBJ1-1, with TRBD1 matching over 9 bases. The sequencing input was CD8+ T cells sorted from blood. DNA for the CDR3: TGTGCCAGCACTCTGACAGGGGGCACTGAAGCTTTCTTT. Its protein is CASTLTGGTEAFF.